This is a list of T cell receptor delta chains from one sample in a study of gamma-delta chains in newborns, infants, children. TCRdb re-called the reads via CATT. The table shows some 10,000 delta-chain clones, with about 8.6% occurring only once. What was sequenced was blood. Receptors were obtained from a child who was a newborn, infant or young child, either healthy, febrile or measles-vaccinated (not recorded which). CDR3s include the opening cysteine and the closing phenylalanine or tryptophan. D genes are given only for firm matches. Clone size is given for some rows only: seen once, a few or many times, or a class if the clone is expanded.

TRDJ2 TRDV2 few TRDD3 TGTGCCTGTGACATACTGGGGATGGGATCAGCACAACTCTTCTTT CACDILGMGSAQLFF
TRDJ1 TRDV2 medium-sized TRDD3 TGTGCCTGTGACACCTGGGGGAGACCGGACGATAAACTCATCTTT CACDTWGRPDDKLIF
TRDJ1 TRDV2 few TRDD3 TGTGCCTGTGACACTCTGTGGGGGAACACCGATAAACTCATCTTT CACDTLWGNTDKLIF
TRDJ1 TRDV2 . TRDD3 TGTGCCTGTGACACCGTGCTACCTGGGGGACCTCGGTACACCGATAAACTCATCTTT CACDTVLPGGPRYTDKLIF
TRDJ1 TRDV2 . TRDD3 TGTGCCTGTGACACTTTATCCGGGGGATACGGTTACACCGATAAACTCATCTTT CACDTLSGGYGYTDKLIF
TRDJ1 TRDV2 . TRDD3 TGTGCCTGTGACACGTTCCCTGGGGGATACTACTTCACCGATAAACTCATCTTT CACDTFPGGYYFTDKLIF
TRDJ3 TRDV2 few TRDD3 TGTGCCTGTGACACCGCTGGGGGATACGACTCCTGGGACACCCGACAGATGTTTTTC CACDTAGGYDSWDTRQMFF
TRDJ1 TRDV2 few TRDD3 TGTGCCTGTGACACCCCGACATGGACTGGGGGAACCCCATACACCGATAAACTCATCTTT CACDTPTWTGGTPYTDKLIF
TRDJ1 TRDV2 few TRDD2 TGTGCCTGTGACTCCTTAAACCTTCCTACTGGGGACCTGAGGCCCACCGATAAACTCATCTTT CACDSLNLPTGDLRPTDKLIF
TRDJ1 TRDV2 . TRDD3 TGTGCCTGTGACATCTGGGGGATATCCACCGATAAACTCATCTTT CACDIWGISTDKLIF
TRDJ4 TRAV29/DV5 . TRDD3 TGTGCAGCAAGCGTACTGGGGGATACCCATACCAGACCCCTGATCTTT CAASVLGDTHTRPLIF
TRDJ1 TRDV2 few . TGTGCCTGTGACACCGTGGGGACCCGGGATAAACTCATCTTT CACDTVGTRDKLIF
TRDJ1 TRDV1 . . TGTGCTCTTGGGGAATCTCCCTCCGGAGGGGCGTACACCGATAAACTCATCTTT CALGESPSGGAYTDKLIF
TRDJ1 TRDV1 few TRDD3 TGTGCTCTTGGGGAACTAGTCCTAAGCTGGGGGATACCAAAACTCATCTTT CALGELVLSWGIPKLIF
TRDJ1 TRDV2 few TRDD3 TGTGCCTGTGACATGGTGGGGGATTTGGGCACCGATAAACTCATCTTT CACDMVGDLGTDKLIF
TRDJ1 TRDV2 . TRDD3 TGTGCCTGTGACACACTGGGGGACCGGAGGTACACCGATAAACTCATCTTT CACDTLGDRRYTDKLIF
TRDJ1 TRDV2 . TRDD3 TGTGCCTGTGACAGATTACTGGGGGATACGATGGCCACCGATAAACTCATCTTT CACDRLLGDTMATDKLIF
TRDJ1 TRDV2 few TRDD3 TGTGCCTGTGACACCGTAGGGGGGATAAGGACTGATAAACTCATCTTT CACDTVGGIRTDKLIF
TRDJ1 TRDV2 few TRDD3 TGTGCCTGTGACTCCCTACTGGGGGTCAACACCGATAAACTCATCTTT CACDSLLGVNTDKLIF
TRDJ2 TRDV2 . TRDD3 TGTGCCTGTGACACCCTGGGGGATACTCCAGCACAACTCTTCTTT CACDTLGDTPAQLFF
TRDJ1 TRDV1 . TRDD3 TGTGCTCTTGGGCCTTCTAAAGATGGGGGATATTGGGGTTACACCGATAAACTCATCTTT CALGPSKDGGYWGYTDKLIF
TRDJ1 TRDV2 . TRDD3 TGTGCCTGTGACACCGTAGTTACTGGGGGTGCCCCCCTCAACACCGATAAACTCATCTTT CACDTVVTGGAPLNTDKLIF
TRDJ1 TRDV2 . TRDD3 TGTGCCTGTGACCCCGTGGCCAAATTACTGGGGGATACTTCTTCGGATAAACTCATCTTT CACDPVAKLLGDTSSDKLIF
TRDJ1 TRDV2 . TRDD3 TGTGCCTGTGACCCCCTGGGGGATACGCCTGGCGATAAACTCATCTTT CACDPLGDTPGDKLIF
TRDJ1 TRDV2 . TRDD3 TGTGCCTGTGACACCTGGGGATACGCCGATAAACTCATCTTT CACDTWGYADKLIF
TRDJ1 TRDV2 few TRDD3 TGTGCCTGTGACACCCTGGGGGCTTACACCGATAAACTCATCTTT CACDTLGAYTDKLIF
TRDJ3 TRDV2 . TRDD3 TGTGCCTGTGACACCTGGGGGATACGGGACACCCGACAGATGTTTTTC CACDTWGIRDTRQMFF
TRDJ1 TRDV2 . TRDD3 TGTGCCTGTGACACCATCTGGGGGATGGAAGGGTACACCGATAAACTCATCTTT CACDTIWGMEGYTDKLIF
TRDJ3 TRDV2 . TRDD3 TGTGCCTGTGACACCCTCAGTGGGGGACCCTCCTCCTGGGACACCCGACAGATGTTTTTC CACDTLSGGPSSWDTRQMFF
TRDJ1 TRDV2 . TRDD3 TGTGCCTGTGACACCGTCGCCATCACACTGGGGGATACGAGAGGCACCGATAAACTCATCTTT CACDTVAITLGDTRGTDKLIF
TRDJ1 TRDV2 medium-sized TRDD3 TGTGCCTGTGACGCGTGGGGATACTCCGATAAACTCATCTTT CACDAWGYSDKLIF
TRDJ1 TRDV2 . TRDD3 TGTGCCTGTGACATACTGGGGGGCCCACGAACCTCCACCGATAAACTCATCTTT CACDILGGPRTSTDKLIF
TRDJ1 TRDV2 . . TGTGCCTGTGACACCGTGGCCGGGGAGTCCACCGATAAACTCATCTTT CACDTVAGESTDKLIF
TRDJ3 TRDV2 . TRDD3 TGTGCCTGTGACACCCTGGTACTGGGGGATACTAACTGGGACACCCGACAGATGTTTTTC CACDTLVLGDTNWDTRQMFF
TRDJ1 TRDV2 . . TGTGCCTGTGACAACTTGGATAACACCGATAAACTCATCTTT CACDNLDNTDKLIF
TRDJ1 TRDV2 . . TGTGCCTGTGACACCGTAGGGGGGGGCACCGATAAACTCATCTTT CACDTVGGGTDKLIF
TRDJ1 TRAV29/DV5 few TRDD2 TGTGCAGCAAGCATCCTTCCTACGGGGGAGAACTGGTACACCGATAAACTCATCTTT CAASILPTGENWYTDKLIF
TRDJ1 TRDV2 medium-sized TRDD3 TGTGCCTGTGACACTCTACTGGGGGATACCACCGATAAACTCATCTTT CACDTLLGDTTDKLIF
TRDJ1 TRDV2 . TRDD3 TGTGCCTGTGACACCCTTAGGCCTGGGGGATACGAAGGTCACACCGATAAACTCATCTTT CACDTLRPGGYEGHTDKLIF
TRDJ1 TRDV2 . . TGTGCCTGTGACACCGTAGGACCACATGGCGACAAACTCATCTTT CACDTVGPHGDKLIF
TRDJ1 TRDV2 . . TGTGCCTGTGACACCGTGGGATTAGGGGGCCCGTACACCGATAAACTCATCTTT CACDTVGLGGPYTDKLIF
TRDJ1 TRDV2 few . TGTGCCTGTGACACCCTCATTACTGCCGATAAACTCATCTTT CACDTLITADKLIF